Only a few counts were recorded for the clone carrying this TCR beta chain. Its antigen is unknown. This sample stems from a study of graft-versus-host responses after intestinal transplantation. The data were produced by immunoSEQ multiplex PCR, yet TCRdb's version contains in-frame clones alone and is incomplete. The table includes some 110,000 clones, over 75% detected once. Study outcomes and limitations: Recipient-marrow GvH clones were detected, some having first appeared in ileum or blood.

The input for sequencing was unstimulated CD4+ T cells sorted from spleen or lymph node cells, taken before intestinal transplant. The clonotype comes from a human donor who received an intestinal transplant.

CDR3 nucleotide sequence: TGCGCCAGCAGCCAACAGACAGGGGGCTCCTACGAGCAGTACTTC. Protein product: CASSQQTGGSYEQYF. The gene calls are TRBV4-3 and TRBJ2-7, with 9 bases matching TRBD1. V shed 2 bases, J shed 0 bases, and the junction held 2 bases outside the gene matches. Germline CDR1 reads LGHNA; CDR2 reads YSLEER. CDR3 length: 15 amino acids.